This T cell receptor (beta chain) comes out of a study of T cells in Graves' hyperthyroidism and ophthalmopathy. From germline, CDR1 is DFQATT and CDR2 SNEGSKA (reference sequence). V was pared by 5 bases and J by 4 bases, with 18 bases between. This CDR3 contains 14 residues. There were TCR beta CDR3 regions amplified from RNA transcripts. A first-round RT-PCR of the TCR CDR3 used the HTBI primer set. Each CDR3 protein is one row after TCRdb ran MiXCR on the multiplex PCR reads. Of roughly 500,000 distinct CDR3 sequences in the sample, more than 11% are singletons; the top ten hold approximately 5.7%. This clonotype showed up just a few times.

The sequence derives from a woman between 25 and 40 years old with Graves' hyperthyroidism that later progressed to Graves' ophthalmopathy. The chain uses TRBV20-1 and TRBJ2-7, with D maybe TRBD1 (8 bases). Sequenced material: blood. Here the CDR3 DNA reads TGCAGTGCTTTAACAGGGGGGGGGGGATACGAGCAGTACTTC. Protein sequence: CSALTGGGGYEQYF.